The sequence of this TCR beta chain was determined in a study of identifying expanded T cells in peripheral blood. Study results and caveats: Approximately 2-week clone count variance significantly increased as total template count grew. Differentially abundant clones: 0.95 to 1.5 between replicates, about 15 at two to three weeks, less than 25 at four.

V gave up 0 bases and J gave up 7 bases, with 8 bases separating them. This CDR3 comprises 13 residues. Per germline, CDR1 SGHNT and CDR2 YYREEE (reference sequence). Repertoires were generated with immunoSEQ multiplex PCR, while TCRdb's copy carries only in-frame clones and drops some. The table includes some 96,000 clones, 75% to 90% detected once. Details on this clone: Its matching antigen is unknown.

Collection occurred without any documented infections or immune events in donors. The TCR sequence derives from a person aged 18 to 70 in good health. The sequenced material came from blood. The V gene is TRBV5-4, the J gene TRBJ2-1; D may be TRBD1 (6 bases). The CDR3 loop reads CASSLADRNEQFF. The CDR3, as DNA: TGTGCCAGCAGCTTGGCCGACAGGAATGAGCAGTTCTTC.